The rows below give T cell receptor beta chains drawn from one sample of a study of sequential checkpoint blockade in melanoma. The assay was immunoSEQ multiplex PCR, and TCRdb's table has in-frame clones only and misses some. The repertoire holds 4,500 to 5,500 clones, with over 65% as singletons. Sample: CD8+ T cells sorted from blood (inferred from file names), taken from a patient given nivolumab and ipilimumab in sequence. All receptors come from a human donor with melanoma. The CDR3 runs from the conserved cysteine through the conserved F or W. Each record gives: J gene, V gene, CDR3 length, clone size, D gene, CDR3 DNA, CDR3 protein. The D gene is left open where the match is weak. Clone sizes are given selectively: once, few, many, or a class where the clone is expanded.

>TRBJ2-4|TRBV28|14|NA|NA
TGTGCCAGCAGCCCCCCCGAGGGGGGGGACATTCAGTACTTC
CASSPPEGGDIQYF
>TRBJ2-2|TRBV27|15|NA|TRBD1
TGTGCCAGCAGTTTGGGACAGGGGGTGGCCGGGGAGCTGTTTTTT
CASSLGQGVAGELFF
>TRBJ2-1|TRBV25-1|13|NA|NA
TGTGCCAGCAGCCCCGGGGGTTGGAATGAGCAGTTCTTC
CASSPGGWNEQFF
>TRBJ1-6|TRBV6-6|15|NA|TRBD1
TGTGCCAGCAGGGGGGACAGCGGGTATAATTCACCCCTCCACTTT
CASRGDSGYNSPLHF
>TRBJ1-1|TRBV13|14|NA|NA
TGTGCCAGCACCCTCGGGGGGAGGGACACTGAAGCTTTCTTT
CASTLGGRDTEAFF
>TRBJ2-5|TRBV7-9|16|NA|TRBD1
TGTGCCAGCAGCCCGTGGGACAGGGGGCACGGGGAGACCCAGTACTTC
CASSPWDRGHGETQYF
>TRBJ2-7|TRBV10-2|19|NA|TRBD1
TGCGCCAGCTTCTTCAGGGCAGGGGGCGACGAACCCGAACGTTACGAGCAGTACTTC
CASFFRAGGDEPERYEQYF
>TRBJ2-5|TRBV23-1|15|NA|TRBD1
TGCGCCAGCACCCAAAGTAACAGGGGACAAGAGACCCAGTACTTC
CASTQSNRGQETQYF
>TRBJ1-5|TRBV6-4|15|NA|TRBD1
TGTGCCAGCACAGAACAGGGGGGAGCCGGTCAGCCCCAGCATTTT
CASTEQGGAGQPQHF
>TRBJ2-5|TRBV10-3|17|NA|NA
TGTGCCATCAGTGAGCCGAGCAAGGGACATAACCAAGAGACCCAGTACTTC
CAISEPSKGHNQETQYF
>TRBJ2-7|TRBV19|14|few|NA
TGTGCCAGTAGTATCACCGTGCCGGCCTACGAGCAGTACTTC
CASSITVPAYEQYF
>TRBJ1-5|TRBV28|13|few|TRBD1
TGTGCCAGCAGTTCGGGACAGGGGCAGCCCCAGCATTTT
CASSSGQGQPQHF
>TRBJ1-1|TRBV14|15|NA|NA
TGTGCCACCAGAAGAGGGGGGGACTGGAACACTGAAGCTTTCTTT
CATRRGGDWNTEAFF
>TRBJ2-7|TRBV6-6|16|NA|TRBD2
TGTGCCAGCAGTTTCTACCCCGGGGGGGCGCCCTACGAGCAGTACTTC
CASSFYPGGAPYEQYF
>TRBJ2-3|TRBV2|15|few|TRBD2
TGTGCCATTCTGGGACTAGCGGGATCGGGAGATACGCAGTATTTT
CAILGLAGSGDTQYF
>TRBJ2-3|TRBV11-2|17|NA|NA
TGTGCCAGCAGCTTAAGGTGGGCGACTAGTCCTTCAGATACGCAGTATTTT
CASSLRWATSPSDTQYF
>TRBJ2-1|TRBV4-1|15|medium-sized|NA
TGCGCCAGCAGCCCCCACGGAGGGGTAGTCAATGAGCAGTTCTTC
CASSPHGGVVNEQFF
>TRBJ2-5|TRBV5-1|14|NA|TRBD1
TGCGCCAGCAGCGTGACAGGGTGGGGGGAGACCCAGTACTTC
CASSVTGWGETQYF
>TRBJ1-1|TRBV7-9|14|NA|NA
TGTGCCAGCAGCTTATCAGGTTCGAACACTGAAGCTTTCTTT
CASSLSGSNTEAFF
>TRBJ2-7|TRBV19|16|NA|TRBD1
TGTGCCAGTAGTGGCGACAGGGGAAGTTCCTACTACGAGCAGTACTTC
CASSGDRGSSYYEQYF
>TRBJ1-4|TRBV15|13|NA|NA
TGTGCCACCGGAGGGCAGGCCCGTGAAAAACTGTTTTTT
CATGGQAREKLFF
>TRBJ2-7|TRBV7-9|16|NA|NA
TGTGCCAGCAGCTTAGGGAGGGGACAGAGCTCCTACGAGCAGTACTTC
CASSLGRGQSSYEQYF
>TRBJ1-5|TRBV4-1|16|NA|NA
TGCGCCAGCAGCCAGTCCCCGATCGACAGAAATCAGCCCCAGCATTTT
CASSQSPIDRNQPQHF
>TRBJ2-7|TRBV5-8|14|NA|TRBD2
TGTGCCAGCACCGACGGGGGGGTAGGATACGAGCAGTACTTC
CASTDGGVGYEQYF
>TRBJ2-1|TRBV7-6|12|NA|NA
TGTGCCAGCTCTAGGAGGGCGGGGGAGCAGTTCTTC
CASSRRAGEQFF